The rows below give T cell receptor beta chains drawn from one sample of a study of Ad26.COV2.S vaccination and SARS-CoV-2 variants. Using immunoSEQ multiplex PCR, the repertoire was profiled, and TCRdb retains in-frame clones only, with some absent. This table holds a few hundred thousand clones, 80% to 95% found once. Sample: peripheral blood, taken in a trial of Ad26.COV2.S vaccine versus placebo. These receptors were collected from a person between 18 and 65 years old who received the Ad26.COV2.S COVID-19 vaccine or a placebo. Both conserved end residues are part of each CDR3. The D gene is left open where the match is weak. Some rows have no size entry. The others give once, few or many, or a class for an expanded clone.

cdr3_aa cdr3_nt d_call j_call v_call clone_size
CASSRRSLGSPLHF TGTGCCAGCAGCCGACGGAGCTTGGGTTCACCCCTCCACTTT . TRBJ1-6 TRBV28 .
CASSSFRGEQYF TGTGCCAGCAGCTCCTTTAGGGGCGAGCAGTACTTC . TRBJ2-7 TRBV11-3 .
CASSLEANTPSYEQYF TGTGCCAGCAGCTTAGAGGCGAATACCCCCTCCTACGAGCAGTACTTC . TRBJ2-7 TRBV7-2 once
CASSLRGGTEQFF TGCGCCAGCAGCTTGAGAGGGGGCACCGAGCAGTTCTTC TRBD1 TRBJ2-1 TRBV5-1 .
CASSLWRQGNEKLFF TGTGCCAGCAGCTTATGGAGACAGGGTAATGAAAAACTGTTTTTT TRBD1 TRBJ1-4 TRBV7-9 few
CASGLANEQFF TGTGCTAGTGGTTTAGCCAATGAGCAGTTCTTC . TRBJ2-1 TRBV12-5 once
CSALREETQYF TGCAGTGCCTTGCGAGAGGAGACCCAGTACTTC . TRBJ2-5 TRBV20-1 once
CASSPTGFVNQPQHF TGTGCCAGCAGCCCTACAGGGTTTGTCAATCAGCCCCAGCATTTT . TRBJ1-5 TRBV27 .
CASSIWGGTSGNTGELFF TGTGCCAGTAGTATATGGGGAGGGACTAGCGGCAACACCGGGGAGCTGTTTTTT TRBD2 TRBJ2-2 TRBV19 .
CATSDFNSGSAGDTQYF TGTGCCACCAGTGATTTCAATAGCGGGAGCGCTGGAGATACGCAGTATTTT TRBD2 TRBJ2-3 TRBV24-1 .
CASSTGASNQPQHF TGCGCCAGCTCCACAGGGGCGAGCAATCAGCCCCAGCATTTT TRBD1 TRBJ1-5 TRBV23-1 .
CASSYGGSYEQYF TGTGCCAGCAGTTACGGGGGCTCCTACGAGCAGTACTTC . TRBJ2-7 TRBV6-2/TRBV6-3 .
CASRPVMGTTEAFF TGCGCCAGCAGGCCGGTGATGGGGACTACTGAAGCTTTCTTT . TRBJ1-1 TRBV4-1 .
CASSLVDRDRTGANVLTF TGTGCCAGCAGCTTAGTGGATAGGGATCGAACTGGGGCCAACGTCCTGACTTTC . TRBJ2-6 TRBV11-2 .
CASSVAPGGLQNEQFF TGTGCCAGCAGCGTAGCTCCAGGGGGCCTCCAAAATGAGCAGTTCTTC TRBD1 TRBJ2-1 TRBV9 .
CASSREADYGYTF TGTGCCAGCAGTCGAGAGGCGGACTATGGCTACACCTTC . TRBJ1-2 TRBV6-5 .
CASSIDRKADYGYTF TGTGCCAGTAGTATCGACAGGAAGGCGGACTATGGCTACACCTTC . TRBJ1-2 TRBV19 .
CASSPRVAGGSADTQYF TGTGCCAGCAGCCCGAGGGTAGCGGGAGGGAGCGCAGATACGCAGTATTTT TRBD2 TRBJ2-3 TRBV11-3 .
CASSSVAGGHREQYF TGTGCCAGCAGTTCCGTAGCGGGAGGCCACAGGGAGCAGTACTTC TRBD2 TRBJ2-7 TRBV27 .
CASSFRDRPLLEQYF TGTGCCAGCAGTTTTAGGGACAGGCCGTTGTTGGAGCAGTACTTC TRBD1 TRBJ2-7 TRBV28 .
CASSPGPVIGETQYF TGTGCCAGCAGCCCCGGGCCGGTCATCGGAGAGACCCAGTACTTC . TRBJ2-5 TRBV28 .
CASSQGASGRFSYEQYF TGTGCCAGCAGCCAAGGGGCTAGCGGGAGGTTCTCCTACGAGCAGTACTTC TRBD2 TRBJ2-7 TRBV4-2 .
CASSVGRGEETQYF TGTGCCAGCAGCGTCGGTCGAGGGGAAGAGACCCAGTACTTC . TRBJ2-5 TRBV13 .
CASSYSGTSYEQYF TGTGCCAGCAGTTACTCGGGGACTAGCTACGAGCAGTACTTC TRBD2 TRBJ2-7 TRBV6-6 .
CASSVNRWTEAFF TGTGCCAGCAGCGTGAACCGGTGGACTGAAGCTTTCTTT . TRBJ1-1 TRBV13 .
CASSLDSTGELFF TGTGCCAGCAGCTTAGACAGTACCGGGGAGCTGTTTTTT . TRBJ2-2 TRBV7-3 .
CASSYSGLAVNNEQFF TGTGCCAGCAGTTACTCAGGGCTAGCGGTTAACAATGAGCAGTTCTTC TRBD2 TRBJ2-1 TRBV6-2/TRBV6-3 once
CASGLPDEQFF TGTGCTAGTGGTTTGCCGGATGAGCAGTTCTTC . TRBJ2-1 TRBV12-5 once
CASSLSTGESSYEQYF TGTGCCAGCAGTTTATCGACGGGGGAGAGCTCCTACGAGCAGTACTTC . TRBJ2-7 TRBV27 .
CATSRGLKPETQYF TGTGCCACCAGCAGAGGACTCAAACCCGAGACCCAGTACTTC . TRBJ2-5 TRBV15 .
CATSDQLGEQYF TGTGCCACCAGTGACCAATTGGGCGAGCAGTACTTC . TRBJ2-7 TRBV24-1 .